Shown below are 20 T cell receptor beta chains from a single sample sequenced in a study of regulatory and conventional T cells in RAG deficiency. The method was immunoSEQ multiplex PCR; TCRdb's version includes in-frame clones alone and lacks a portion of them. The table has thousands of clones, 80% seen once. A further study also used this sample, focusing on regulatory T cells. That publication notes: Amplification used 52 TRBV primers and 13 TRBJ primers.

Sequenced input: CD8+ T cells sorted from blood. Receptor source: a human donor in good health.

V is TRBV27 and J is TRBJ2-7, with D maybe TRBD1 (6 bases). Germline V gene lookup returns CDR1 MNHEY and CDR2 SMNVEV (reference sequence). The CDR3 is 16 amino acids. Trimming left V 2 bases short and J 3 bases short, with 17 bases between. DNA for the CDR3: TGTGCCAGCAGTTTACTGAGAGTGGGGGCCGTCTACGAGCAGTACTTC. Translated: CASSLLRVGAVYEQYF.

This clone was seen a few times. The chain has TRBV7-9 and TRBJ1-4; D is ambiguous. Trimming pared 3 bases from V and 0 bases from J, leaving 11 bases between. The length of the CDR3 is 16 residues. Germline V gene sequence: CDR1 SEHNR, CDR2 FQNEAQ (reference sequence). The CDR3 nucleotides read TGTGCCAGCAGCTTTGAACACTATGCAACTAATGAAAAACTGTTTTTT. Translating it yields CASSFEHYATNEKLFF.

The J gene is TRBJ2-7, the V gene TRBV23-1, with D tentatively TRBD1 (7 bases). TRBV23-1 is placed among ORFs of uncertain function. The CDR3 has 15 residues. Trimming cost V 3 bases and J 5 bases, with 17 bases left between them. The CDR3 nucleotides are TGCGCCAGCAGTCACCTCGGGAGAGGGGGCGACGAGCAGTACTTC. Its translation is CASSHLGRGGDEQYF.

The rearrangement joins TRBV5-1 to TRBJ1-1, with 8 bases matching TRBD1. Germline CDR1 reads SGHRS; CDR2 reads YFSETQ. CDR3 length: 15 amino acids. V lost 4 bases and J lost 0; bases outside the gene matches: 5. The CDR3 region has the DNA TGCGCCAGCAGCATGGGACAGGCTTTGAACACTGAAGCTTTCTTT. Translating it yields CASSMGQALNTEAFF. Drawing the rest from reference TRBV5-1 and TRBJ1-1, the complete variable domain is KAGVTQTPRYLIKTRGQQVTLSCSPISGHRSVSWYQQTPGQGLQFLFEYFSETQRNKGNFPGRFSGRQFSNSRSEMNVSTLELGDSALYLCASSMGQALNTEAFFGQGTRLTVV.

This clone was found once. CDR3 sequence: CASRPDLADTQYF. The CDR3 nucleotides read TGTGCCAGCAGACCAGACTTAGCGGATACGCAGTATTTT. J is TRBJ2-3 and V is TRBV28; possibly TRBD2 for D (5 bases). Germline loops: CDR1 MDHEN, CDR2 SYDVKM. This CDR3 has 13 residues. With 6 bases removed from V and 6 bases from J, the gap between germline ends came to 13 bases.

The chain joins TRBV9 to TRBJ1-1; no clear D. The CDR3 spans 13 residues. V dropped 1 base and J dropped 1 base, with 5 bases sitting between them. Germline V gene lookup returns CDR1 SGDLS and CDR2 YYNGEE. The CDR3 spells CASSVSGNTEAFF. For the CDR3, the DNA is TGTGCCAGCAGCGTATCAGGGAACACTGAAGCTTTCTTT.

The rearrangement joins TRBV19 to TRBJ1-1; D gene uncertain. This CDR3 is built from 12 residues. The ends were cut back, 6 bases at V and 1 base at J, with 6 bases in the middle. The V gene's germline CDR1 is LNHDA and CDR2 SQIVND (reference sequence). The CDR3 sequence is CASSTGNTEAFF. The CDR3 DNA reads TGTGCCAGTAGCACGGGGAACACTGAAGCTTTCTTT.

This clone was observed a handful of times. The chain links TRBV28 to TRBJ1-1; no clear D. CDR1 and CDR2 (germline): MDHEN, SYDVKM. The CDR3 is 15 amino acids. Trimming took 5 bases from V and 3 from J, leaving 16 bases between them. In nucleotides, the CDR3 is TGTGCCAGCAGTCCTTCTTTTTCGGGGTACACTGAAGCTTTCTTT. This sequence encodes CASSPSFSGYTEAFF.

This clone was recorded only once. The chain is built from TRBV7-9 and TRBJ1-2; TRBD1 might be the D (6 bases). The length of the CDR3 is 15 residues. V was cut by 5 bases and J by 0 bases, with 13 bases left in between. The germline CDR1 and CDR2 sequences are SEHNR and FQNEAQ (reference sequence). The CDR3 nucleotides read TGTGCCAGCAGCATAATACAGGGAGCTAACTATGGCTACACCTTC. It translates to CASSIIQGANYGYTF.

The CDR3 DNA is TGCGCCAGCAGTGAGCGGGAAACGGCGGATACGCAGTATTTT. This gives the protein CASSERETADTQYF. This chain uses TRBV10-1 with TRBJ2-3; the D gene is possibly TRBD2 (5 bases). The CDR3 consists of 14 residues. V gave up 2 bases and J gave up 6 bases, with 12 bases separating them. CDR1 and CDR2 (germline): WNHNN, SYGVQD (reference sequence).

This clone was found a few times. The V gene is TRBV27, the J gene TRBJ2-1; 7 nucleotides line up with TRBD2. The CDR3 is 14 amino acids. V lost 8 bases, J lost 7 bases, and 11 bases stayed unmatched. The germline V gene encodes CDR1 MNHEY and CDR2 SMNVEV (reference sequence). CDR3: CASHNGEGLNEQFF. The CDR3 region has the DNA TGTGCCAGCCACAATGGGGAGGGGCTAAATGAGCAGTTCTTC.

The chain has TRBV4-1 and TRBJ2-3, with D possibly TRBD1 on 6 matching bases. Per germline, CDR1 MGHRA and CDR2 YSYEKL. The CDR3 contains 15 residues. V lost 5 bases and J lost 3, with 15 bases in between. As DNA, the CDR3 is TGCGCCAGCAGCTTAGACAGGATTCTGACAGATACGCAGTATTTT. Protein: CASSLDRILTDTQYF.

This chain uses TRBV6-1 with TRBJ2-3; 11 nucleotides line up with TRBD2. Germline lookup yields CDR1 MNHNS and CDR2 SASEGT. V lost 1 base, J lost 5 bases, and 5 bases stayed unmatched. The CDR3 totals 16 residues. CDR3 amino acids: CASSEGLAGGIDTQYF. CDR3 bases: TGTGCCAGCAGTGAAGGCCTAGCGGGAGGTATAGATACGCAGTATTTT.

CDR3 sequence (DNA): TGTGCCAGCAGCAAAAAGACAGGCGAGCAGTACTTC. It specifies CASSKKTGEQYF. The rearrangement joins TRBV21-1 to TRBJ2-7; TRBD1 is the table's D call and was not checked against the DNA. TRBV21-1 is classified as a pseudogene. This CDR3 is 12 amino acids long.

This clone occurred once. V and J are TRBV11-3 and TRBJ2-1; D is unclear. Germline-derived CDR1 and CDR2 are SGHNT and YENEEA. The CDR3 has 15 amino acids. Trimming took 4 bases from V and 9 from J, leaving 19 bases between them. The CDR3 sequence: CASSSPSSGFGEQFF. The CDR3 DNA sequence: TGTGCCAGCAGCTCCCCTTCGTCAGGATTTGGTGAGCAGTTCTTC.

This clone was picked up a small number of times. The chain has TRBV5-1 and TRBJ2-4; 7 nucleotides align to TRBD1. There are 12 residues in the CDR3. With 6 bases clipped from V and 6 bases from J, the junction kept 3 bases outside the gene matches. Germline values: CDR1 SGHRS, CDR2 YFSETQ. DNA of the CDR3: TGCGCCAGCACAGGGGGTGGAAACATTCAGTACTTC. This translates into CASTGGGNIQYF.

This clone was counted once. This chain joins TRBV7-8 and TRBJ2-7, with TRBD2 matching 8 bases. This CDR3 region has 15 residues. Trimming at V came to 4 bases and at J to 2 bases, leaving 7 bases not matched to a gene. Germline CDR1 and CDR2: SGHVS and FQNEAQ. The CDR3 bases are TGTGCCAGCAGCTACACTAGCGGTTCGACCTACGAGCAGTACTTC. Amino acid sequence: CASSYTSGSTYEQYF.

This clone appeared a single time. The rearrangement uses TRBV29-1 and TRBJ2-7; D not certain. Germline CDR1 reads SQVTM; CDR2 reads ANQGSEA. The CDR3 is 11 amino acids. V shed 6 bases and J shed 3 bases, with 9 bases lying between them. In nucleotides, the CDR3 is TGCAGCGTCTCCATGGACTACGAGCAGTACTTC. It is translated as CSVSMDYEQYF.

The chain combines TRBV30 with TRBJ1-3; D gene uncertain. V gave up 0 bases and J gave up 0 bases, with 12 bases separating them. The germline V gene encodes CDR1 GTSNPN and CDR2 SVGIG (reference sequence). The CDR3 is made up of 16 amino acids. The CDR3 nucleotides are TGTGCCTGGAGTGTATGGGAGGAGCCCTCTGGAAACACCATATATTTT. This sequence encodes CAWSVWEEPSGNTIYF.

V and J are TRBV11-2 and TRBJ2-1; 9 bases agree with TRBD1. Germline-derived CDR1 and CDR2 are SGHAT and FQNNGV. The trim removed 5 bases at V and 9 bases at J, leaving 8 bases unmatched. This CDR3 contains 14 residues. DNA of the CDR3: TGTGCCAGCAGCGCCTTACAGGGGGCGCCTGAGCAGTTCTTC. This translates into CASSALQGAPEQFF.